This T cell receptor (beta chain) was observed in a study of blood T cell repertoires in COVID-19. At the level of the study: From the United States, Italy and Spain came samples of acute and convalescent COVID-19. Sample material is recorded as cDNA or gDNA derived from T cells, B-cell-depleted T cells, or PBMCs.

Methods used by the authors: Counts of nucleated cells, estimated from reference gene primer amplification, were obtained. Sequencing used immunoSEQ multiplex PCR; TCRdb keeps in-frame clones, though not all of them. The V and J calls and the clone size are those of that table, but D and trimming were determined from the DNA. Of approximately 200,000 clones listed, 70% to 90% are singletons. The CDR3 runs 15 residues. V was pared by 3 bases and J by 7 bases, with 11 bases of the junction left unmatched. The germline CDR1 and CDR2 sequences are LGHDT and YNNKEL (reference sequence). Sample: peripheral blood. V is TRBV3-1 (or the pseudogene TRBV3-2) and J is TRBJ2-7, with TRBD2 identical over 8 bases. This sequence was found in a man aged 55 to 70 with acute or convalescent COVID-19. The CDR3 is CASSQYGTRGGEQYF. The CDR3 DNA reads TGTGCCAGCAGCCAGTACGGGACTCGCGGGGGGGAGCAGTACTTC.